This T cell receptor (beta chain) came from a study of control samples from healthy donors and cancer patients. The data were produced by immunoSEQ multiplex PCR, yet TCRdb's version contains in-frame clones alone and is incomplete. The sample records 130,000 or so clones, more than 70% being singletons. The CDR3 contains 14 residues. V lost 1 base and J lost 7, with 8 bases in between. Germline V gene sequence: CDR1 SEHNR, CDR2 FQNEAQ (reference sequence). This clone was seen once. The TCR was taken from a man in his forties or fifties in good health. This chain uses TRBV7-9 with TRBJ1-6; D is undetermined. The sequenced sample was blood. The CDR3 protein is CASSLVMGNSPLHF. The CDR3 region has the DNA TGTGCCAGCAGCTTAGTAATGGGGAATTCACCCCTCCACTTT.